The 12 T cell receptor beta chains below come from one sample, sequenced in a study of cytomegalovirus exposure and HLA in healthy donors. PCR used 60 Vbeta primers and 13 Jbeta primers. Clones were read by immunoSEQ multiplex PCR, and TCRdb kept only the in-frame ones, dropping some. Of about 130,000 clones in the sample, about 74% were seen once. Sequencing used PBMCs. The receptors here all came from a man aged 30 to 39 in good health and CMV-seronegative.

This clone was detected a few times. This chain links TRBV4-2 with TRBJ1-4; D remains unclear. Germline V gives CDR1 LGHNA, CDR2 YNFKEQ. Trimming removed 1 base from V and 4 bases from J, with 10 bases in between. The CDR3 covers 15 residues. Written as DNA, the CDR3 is TGTGCCAGCAGCCAAGCGGAGGCGGATAATGAAAAACTGTTTTTT. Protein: CASSQAEADNEKLFF.

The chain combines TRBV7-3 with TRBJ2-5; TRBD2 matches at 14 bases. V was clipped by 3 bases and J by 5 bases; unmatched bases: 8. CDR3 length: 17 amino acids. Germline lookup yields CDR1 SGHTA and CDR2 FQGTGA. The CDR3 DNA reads TGTGCCAGCAGCTTGGGACTAGCGGGAGCAAGCGGGGAGACCCAGTACTTC. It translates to CASSLGLAGASGETQYF. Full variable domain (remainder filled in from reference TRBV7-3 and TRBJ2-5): GAGVSQTPSNKVTEKGKYVELRCDPISGHTALYWYRQSLGQGPEFLIYFQGTGAADDSGLPNDRFFAVRPEGSVSTLKIQRTERGDSAVYLCASSLGLAGASGETQYFGPGTRLLVL.

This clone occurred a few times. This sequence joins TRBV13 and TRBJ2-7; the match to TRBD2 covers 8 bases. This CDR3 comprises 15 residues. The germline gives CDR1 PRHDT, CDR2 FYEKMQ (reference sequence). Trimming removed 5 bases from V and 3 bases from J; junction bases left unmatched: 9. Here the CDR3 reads CASSPEGSGVYEQYF. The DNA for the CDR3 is TGTGCCAGCAGCCCGGAAGGTAGCGGGGTCTACGAGCAGTACTTC.

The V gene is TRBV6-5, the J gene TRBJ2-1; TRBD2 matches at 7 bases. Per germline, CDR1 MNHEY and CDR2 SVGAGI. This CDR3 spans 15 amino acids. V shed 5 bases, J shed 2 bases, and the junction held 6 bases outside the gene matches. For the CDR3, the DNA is TGTGCCAGCAGTCGAAGCGGGACCACCTACAATGAGCAGTTCTTC. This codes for CASSRSGTTYNEQFF.

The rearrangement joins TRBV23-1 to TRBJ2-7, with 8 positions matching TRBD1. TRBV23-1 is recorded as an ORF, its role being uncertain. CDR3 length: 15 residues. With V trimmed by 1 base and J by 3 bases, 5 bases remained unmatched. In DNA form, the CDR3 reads TGCGCCAGCAGTCAATGTAGGGACAGGAGCTACGAGCAGTACTTC. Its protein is CASSQCRDRSYEQYF.

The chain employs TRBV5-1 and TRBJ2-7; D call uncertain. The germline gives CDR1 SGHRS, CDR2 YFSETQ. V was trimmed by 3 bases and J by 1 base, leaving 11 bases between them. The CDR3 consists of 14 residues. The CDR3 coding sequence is TGCGCCAGCAGCTATTCAACAGATTCCTACGAGCAGTACTTC. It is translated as CASSYSTDSYEQYF.

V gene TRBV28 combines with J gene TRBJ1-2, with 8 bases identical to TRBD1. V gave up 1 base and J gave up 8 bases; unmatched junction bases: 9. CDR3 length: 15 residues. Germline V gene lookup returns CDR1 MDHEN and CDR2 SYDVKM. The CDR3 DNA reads TGTGCCAGCAGTTTATCGGGGGTACAGGGGGGGGGCTACACCTTC. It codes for CASSLSGVQGGGYTF.

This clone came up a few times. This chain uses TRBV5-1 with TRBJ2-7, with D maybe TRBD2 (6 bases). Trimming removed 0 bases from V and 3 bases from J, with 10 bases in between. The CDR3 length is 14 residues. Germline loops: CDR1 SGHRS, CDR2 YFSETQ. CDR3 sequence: CASSLEGTYYEQYF. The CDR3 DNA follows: TGCGCCAGCAGCTTGGAAGGGACTTACTACGAGCAGTACTTC.

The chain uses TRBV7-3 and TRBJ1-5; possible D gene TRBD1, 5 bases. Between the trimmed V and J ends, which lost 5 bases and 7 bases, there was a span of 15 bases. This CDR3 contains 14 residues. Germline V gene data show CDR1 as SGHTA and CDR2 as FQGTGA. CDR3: CASSPGGPGQPQHF. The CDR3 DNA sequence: TGTGCCAGCAGCCCGGGGGGACCGGGACAGCCCCAGCATTTT. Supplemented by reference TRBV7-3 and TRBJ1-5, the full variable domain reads GAGVSQTPSNKVTEKGKYVELRCDPISGHTALYWYRQSLGQGPEFLIYFQGTGAADDSGLPNDRFFAVRPEGSVSTLKIQRTERGDSAVYLCASSPGGPGQPQHFGDGTRLSIL.

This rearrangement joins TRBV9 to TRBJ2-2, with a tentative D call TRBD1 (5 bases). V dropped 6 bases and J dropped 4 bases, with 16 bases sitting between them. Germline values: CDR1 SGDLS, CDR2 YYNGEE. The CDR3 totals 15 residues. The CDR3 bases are TGTGCCAGCAACCCTGGGGCTGTCTTCACCGGGGAGCTGTTTTTT. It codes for CASNPGAVFTGELFF.

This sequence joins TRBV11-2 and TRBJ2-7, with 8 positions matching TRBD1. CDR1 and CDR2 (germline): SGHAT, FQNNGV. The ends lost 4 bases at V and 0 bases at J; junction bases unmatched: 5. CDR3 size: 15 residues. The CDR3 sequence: CASSSMTGDSYEQYF. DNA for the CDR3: TGTGCCAGCAGCTCGATGACAGGGGACTCCTACGAGCAGTACTTC. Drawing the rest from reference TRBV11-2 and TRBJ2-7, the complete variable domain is EAGVAQSPRYKIIEKRQSVAFWCNPISGHATLYWYQQILGQGPKLLIQFQNNGVVDDSQLPKDRFSAERLKGVDSTLKIQPAKLEDSAVYLCASSSMTGDSYEQYFGPGTRLTVT.

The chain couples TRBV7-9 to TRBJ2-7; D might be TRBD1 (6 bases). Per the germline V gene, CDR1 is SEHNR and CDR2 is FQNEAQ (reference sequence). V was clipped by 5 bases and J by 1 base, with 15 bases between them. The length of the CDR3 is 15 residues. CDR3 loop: CASSHQGHLSYEQYF. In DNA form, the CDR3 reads TGTGCCAGCAGCCACCAGGGACATTTGTCCTACGAGCAGTACTTC.